These T cell receptor beta chains were read from a single sample in a study of T cells in Graves' hyperthyroidism and ophthalmopathy. TCRdb called the multiplex PCR reads again in MiXCR, with one record for every CDR3 protein. The sample has around 340,000 distinct CDR3 sequences, 21% seen once. Material for sequencing was blood. Receptor source: a woman aged 50 to 60 with Graves' hyperthyroidism. The CDR3 runs from the conserved cysteine through the conserved F or W. D genes are given only for firm matches. Size tells how often a clone was seen (once, few, many) or the class of an expanded clone, and some rows leave it out.

cdr3_nt cdr3_aa clone_size d_call j_call v_call cdr3_length
TGTGCCAGCGGTAGAGGGAACACTAATGAGCAGTTCTTC CASGRGNTNEQFF . . TRBJ2-1 TRBV7-3 13
TGTGCCAGCTCACCCGGGACAGATAGCAATGGCTACACCTTC CASSPGTDSNGYTF many TRBD1 TRBJ1-2 TRBV18 14
TGCGCCAGCAGTCTTAGGGGGGCAGGAGGTCAGCCCCAGCATTTT CASSLRGAGGQPQHF . . TRBJ1-5 TRBV5-1 15
TGTGCCAGCAGCTTAGGGACAGGGAAAGGTCACGAGCAGTACTTC CASSLGTGKGHEQYF . TRBD1 TRBJ2-7 TRBV11-2 15
TGTGCCAGCAGCCCAGCAGGGACAACTAATGAAAAACTGTTTTTT CASSPAGTTNEKLFF few . TRBJ1-4 TRBV11-1 15
TGTGCCAGCAAGCCCCGGGGGACTAGCGGGAAGAATGAGCAGTTCTTC CASKPRGTSGKNEQFF many TRBD2 TRBJ2-1 TRBV6-1 16
TGTGCCAGCAGTTTACGCGTCGGGACTAGCGGCTACAATGAGCAGTTCTTC CASSLRVGTSGYNEQFF many TRBD2 TRBJ2-1 TRBV12-3/TRBV12-4 17
TGTGCCAGCAGTGATGGGGGCACTGCTATAGGCTACACCTTC CASSDGGTAIGYTF many . TRBJ1-2 TRBV7-8 14
TGTGCCAGCAGTACGACAACGAACACTGAAGCTTTCTTT CASSTTTNTEAFF many . TRBJ1-1 TRBV6-1 13
TGTGCCACCAGTGATTCGGGGGACAGGAGCTCCTACGAGCAGTACTTC CATSDSGDRSSYEQYF many TRBD1 TRBJ2-7 TRBV24-1 16
TGTGCCAGTAGTATAATGGGGGGCGAGGCCACCGGGGAGCTGTTTTTT CASSIMGGEATGELFF few . TRBJ2-2 TRBV19 16
TGTGCCACCCAGGGGTATTCACCCCTCCACTTT CATQGYSPLHF . . TRBJ1-6 TRBV2 11
TGTGCCAGCCGATTTGGGAGGTCTCAAGAGACCCAGTACTTC CASRFGRSQETQYF many . TRBJ2-5 TRBV6-1 14
TGCGCCAGCACCCAGGGCGGGGCAATGAACACTGAAGCTTTCTTT CASTQGGAMNTEAFF many . TRBJ1-1 TRBV5-1 15
TGCGCCAGCAGCCAAGATAGGGACCAAGAGACCCAGTACTTC CASSQDRDQETQYF few . TRBJ2-5 TRBV4-1 14
TGCAGTGCTAGAGCTAGCTCAAGCTCCTACAATGAGCAGTTCTTC CSARASSSSYNEQFF many . TRBJ2-1 TRBV20-1 15
TGTGCCAGCAGCCGACTAGAGACTGGGGCCAACGTCCTGACTTTC CASSRLETGANVLTF few . TRBJ2-6 TRBV3-1 15
TGTGCCAGCAGCGTTCAAGCGGGAGAGGGGGAGACCCAGTACTTC CASSVQAGEGETQYF many TRBD2 TRBJ2-5 TRBV9 15
TGTGCCAGCAGTTTAAATGTGCTCTATGGCTACACCTTC CASSLNVLYGYTF many . TRBJ1-2 TRBV28 13
TGTGCCAGCAGCACGACTTGGGACTTAGAGACCCAGTACTTC CASSTTWDLETQYF many . TRBJ2-5 TRBV11-2 14
TGTGCCAGTAGTATAGCGGGGCTCACAGATACGCAGTATTTT CASSIAGLTDTQYF few . TRBJ2-3 TRBV19 14
TGTGCCAGCAGTGAAACGGGACAGGGAAATTCACCCCTCCACTTT CASSETGQGNSPLHF . TRBD1 TRBJ1-6 TRBV2 15
TGTGCCAGCAGCCCCCAGGGGGAATTGAACACTGAAGCTTTCTTT CASSPQGELNTEAFF many TRBD1 TRBJ1-1 TRBV12-3/TRBV12-4 15
TGCAGTGCCGTTCTAGCGGGGGGGCCGGAGACCCAGTACTTC CSAVLAGGPETQYF many TRBD2 TRBJ2-5 TRBV20-1 14
TGCAGTGCTCCGGCTCGCGGTTCCTACAATGAGCAGTTCTTC CSAPARGSYNEQFF many . TRBJ2-1 TRBV20-1 14
TGTGCCAGCAGACAGGACAGATTGAAGGCTTTCTTT CASRQDRLKAFF . . TRBJ1-1 TRBV6-1 12
TGCAGTGCTGCCGCGACAGTTAACACTGAAGCTTTCTTT CSAAATVNTEAFF many . TRBJ1-1 TRBV20-1 13
TGTGCCAGCAGCTTAGGGAGTTCACAAGAGACCCAGTACTTC CASSLGSSQETQYF many . TRBJ2-5 TRBV11-2 14
TGTGCCAGCAGCGTAGGGGGACTAGCGGGAGAAGGGAATGAGCAGTTCTTC CASSVGGLAGEGNEQFF many TRBD2 TRBJ2-1 TRBV9 17
TGTGCCAGCAGATTTAGCGGGAGTCGAGGCGAGCAGTACTTC CASRFSGSRGEQYF few TRBD2 TRBJ2-7 TRBV27 14
TGTGCCTGGACACCCGGGGATGAAAAACTGTTTTTT CAWTPGDEKLFF many . TRBJ1-4 TRBV30 12
TGCAGCGTAGTCCTTAGCGGGACGTCTCGCTACTTC CSVVLSGTSRYF few TRBD2 TRBJ2-7 TRBV29-1 12
TGTGCCAGCAGCGTCGTACAGGGGGAGAGGACTGAAGCTTTCTTT CASSVVQGERTEAFF . TRBD1 TRBJ1-1 TRBV5-8 15
TGTGCCAGCAGTTCTCTAGGGCGCGGTCAGCCCCAGCATTTT CASSSLGRGQPQHF few . TRBJ1-5 TRBV7-8 14
TGTGCCAGCAGTTTAAGGCCTGGTCGTGGAAACACCATATATTTT CASSLRPGRGNTIYF few . TRBJ1-3 TRBV27 15
TGTGCCTGGGCAGTCACAGATACGCAGTATTTT CAWAVTDTQYF many . TRBJ2-3 TRBV30 11
TGTGCCAGCAGCCAACCCCCGGGGTCCGCTCAGGATACGCAGTATTTT CASSQPPGSAQDTQYF many . TRBJ2-3 TRBV3-1 16
TGTGCCACCAGTGGGACATTAGTGGGCCAGCCCCAGCATTTT CATSGTLVGQPQHF few . TRBJ1-5 TRBV24-1 14
TGTGCCAGCTCAAAACAGGTGGACGGGGAGCTGTTTTTT CASSKQVDGELFF many . TRBJ2-2 TRBV18 13
TGCAGTGCTAGGCCAGCTAGCGGCCCCTACAATGAGCAGTTCTTC CSARPASGPYNEQFF many TRBD2 TRBJ2-1 TRBV20-1 15
TGCAGTGCTAGAGATACCGGGTTTAATGAAAAACTGTTTTTT CSARDTGFNEKLFF few . TRBJ1-4 TRBV20-1 14
TGTGCCAGCAGCCACGCGACTGAGTACAATGAGCAGTTCTTC CASSHATEYNEQFF many . TRBJ2-1 TRBV7-2 14
TGTGCCAGCAGTTTACCGGCTACAGGGGCCTATGGCTACACCTTC CASSLPATGAYGYTF . TRBD1 TRBJ1-2 TRBV28 15
TGTGCCAGCTCACCGGGGACGCTGAACACTGAAGCTTTCTTT CASSPGTLNTEAFF many . TRBJ1-1 TRBV18 14
TGTGCCAGCTCACCACCTTGGGGGTCGGGTACTGAAGCTTTCTTT CASSPPWGSGTEAFF few . TRBJ1-1 TRBV18 15
TGTGCCAGCAGTTCAAGGCAGACTAACACTGAAGCTTTCTTT CASSSRQTNTEAFF many . TRBJ1-1 TRBV12-3/TRBV12-4 14